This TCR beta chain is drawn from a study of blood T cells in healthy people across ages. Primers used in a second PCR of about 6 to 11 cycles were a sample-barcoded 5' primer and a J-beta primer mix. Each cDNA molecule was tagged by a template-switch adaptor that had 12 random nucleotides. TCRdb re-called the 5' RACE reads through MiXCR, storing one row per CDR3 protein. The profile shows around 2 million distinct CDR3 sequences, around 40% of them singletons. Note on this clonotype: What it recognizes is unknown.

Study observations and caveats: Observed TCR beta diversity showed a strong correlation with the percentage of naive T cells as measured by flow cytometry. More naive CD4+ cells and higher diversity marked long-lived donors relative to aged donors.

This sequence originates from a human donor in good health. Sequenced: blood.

The CDR3 DNA follows: TGTGCCAGCAGCTTGGTAGGCGTCCGGACAGGGATCTACGAGCAGTACTTC. This gives the protein CASSLVGVRTGIYEQYF. The rearrangement links TRBV5-5 to TRBJ2-4, with 8 bases fitting TRBD1. The DNA end is more similar to TRBJ2-7, so the J call may be wrong. This CDR3 spans 17 amino acids. The germline V gene has CDR1 SGHKS and CDR2 YYEKEE (reference sequence).